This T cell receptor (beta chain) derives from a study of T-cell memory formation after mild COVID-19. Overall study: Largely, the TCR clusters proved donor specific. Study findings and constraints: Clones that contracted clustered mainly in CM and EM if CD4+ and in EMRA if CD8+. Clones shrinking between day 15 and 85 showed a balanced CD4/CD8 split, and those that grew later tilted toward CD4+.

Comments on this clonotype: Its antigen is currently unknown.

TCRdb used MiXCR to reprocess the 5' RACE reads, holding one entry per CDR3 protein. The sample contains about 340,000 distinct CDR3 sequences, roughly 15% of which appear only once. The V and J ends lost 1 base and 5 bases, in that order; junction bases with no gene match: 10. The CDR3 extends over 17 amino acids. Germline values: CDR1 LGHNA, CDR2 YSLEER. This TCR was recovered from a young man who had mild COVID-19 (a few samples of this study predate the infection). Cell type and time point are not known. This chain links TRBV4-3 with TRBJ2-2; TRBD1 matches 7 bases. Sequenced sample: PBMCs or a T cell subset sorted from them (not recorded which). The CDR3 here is CASSQVTGARETGELFF. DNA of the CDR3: TGCGCCAGCAGCCAAGTTACAGGGGCGAGAGAGACCGGGGAGCTGTTTTTT.